This record looks at one TCR beta chain sequence and its context. V lost 0 bases and J lost 0, with 5 bases in between. Per the germline V gene, CDR1 is SGHTA and CDR2 is FQGNSA. The CDR3 runs 14 residues. Full-length variable regions came from constant-region reverse primers plus semi-nested Nested Universal Primer A PCR. TCRdb passed the 5' RACE reads through MiXCR, listing each CDR3 protein once. This sample has just over 60,000 distinct CDR3 sequences, with 30% found just once. The specimen sequenced was tumor-infiltrating naive CD4+ T cells sorted from the breast tumor. Subset in this sample: naive CD4+ T cells, CD4+CD45RA+CD25-. This sequence joins TRBV7-2 and TRBJ2-5; D remains ambiguous. The receptor was derived from a female donor with breast cancer. The CDR3 DNA is TGTGCCAGCAGCTTAGCCCGCAACCAAGAGACCCAGTACTTC. Protein: CASSLARNQETQYF. Filled out from reference TRBV7-2 and TRBJ2-5, the complete variable domain reads GAGVSQSPSNKVTEKGKDVELRCDPISGHTALYWYRQSLGQGLEFLIYFQGNSAPDKSGLPSDRFSAERTGGSVSTLTIQRTQQEDSAVYLCASSLARNQETQYFGPGTRLLVL.